The entry below describes one T cell receptor (beta chain). Its target is unknown. The sample is drawn from a study of T cell responses to AZD1222 COVID-19 vaccine. Study findings and constraints: Nearly half of spike-specific TCRs reportedly target variant regions that are unmutated in the B.1.351 and B.1.1.7 variants. The number of AZD1222 recipients seropositive at baseline was only five to seven. Spike regions recognized by vaccine-associated CD4 TCRs spanned the protein, led by 160-218 and 743-854.

This CDR3 region has 14 residues. Germline loops: CDR1 MNHEY, CDR2 SVGAGI. Trimming removed 6 bases from V and 2 bases from J; junction bases left unmatched: 4. TCRdb's copy holds only in-frame clones and misses some; the assay was immunoSEQ multiplex PCR. The data hold more than 65,000 clones, with approximately 85% observed a single time. The receptor's source is an adult who received the AZD1222 COVID-19 vaccine. The sample here was peripheral blood, taken 28 days after the second AZD1222 dose. The chain links TRBV6-5 to TRBJ1-3, with 7 bases identical to TRBD1. CDR3 nucleotides: TGTGCCAGCAGGTCGGGGACAGCTGGAAACACCATATATTTT. This gives the protein CASRSGTAGNTIYF.